The next 8 T cell receptor beta chains were all read from a single sample in a study of T cell responses to AZD1222 COVID-19 vaccine. Generated by immunoSEQ multiplex PCR, the TCRdb table keeps only in-frame clones and is missing some. The sample consists of about 130,000 clones, under 95% of them appearing once. This sample comprised peripheral blood, obtained on day 0 of AZD1222 vaccination. These receptors all stem from an adult in good health.

J is TRBJ1-3 and V is TRBV7-9, with D hard to call. The V gene's germline CDR1 is SEHNR and CDR2 FQNEAQ (reference sequence). Trimming left V 3 bases short and J 3 bases short, with 0 bases between. This CDR3 region has 11 residues. CDR3 residues: CASSFGNTIYF. In DNA, the CDR3 is TGTGCCAGCAGCTTTGGAAACACCATATATTTT.

This sequence joins TRBV6-5 and TRBJ2-3; 10 nucleotides agree with TRBD2. This CDR3 is 12 amino acids long. Looked up from germline, CDR1 is MNHEY and CDR2 is SVGAGI. After removal of 5 bases from V and 12 bases from J, the junction contained 5 bases not matched to a gene. This chain's CDR3 is CASSSGGAFQYF. The CDR3 bases are TGTGCCAGCAGTAGCGGGGGGGCATTTCAGTATTTT.

This clone was counted between two and nine times. The gene calls are TRBV19 and TRBJ2-1; D might be TRBD2 (7 bases). Trimming removed 0 bases from V and 3 bases from J, with 18 bases in between. This CDR3 contains 18 residues. The germline V gene has CDR1 LNHDA and CDR2 SQIVND (reference sequence). Written as DNA, the CDR3 is TGTGCCAGTAGTATAGATCCCCCCACGGGGGGCATCTACAATGAGCAGTTCTTC. The encoded protein is CASSIDPPTGGIYNEQFF.

V is TRBV19 and J is TRBJ1-5; TRBD1 matches at 8 bases. This CDR3 has 16 amino acids. Germline assignment: CDR1 LNHDA and CDR2 SQIVND (reference sequence). V was clipped by 4 bases and J by 0 bases; unmatched bases: 5. The DNA of the CDR3 is TGTGCCAGTAGTACAACAGGGGGTTATAGCAATCAGCCCCAGCATTTT. Residues: CASSTTGGYSNQPQHF.

The sample holds one count of this clone. The chain is built from TRBV29-1 and TRBJ2-7; possible D gene TRBD2, 5 bases. The CDR3 has 12 residues. Trimming removed 4 bases from V and 3 bases from J, with 10 bases in between. Germline CDR1 SQVTM, CDR2 ANQGSEA. In nucleotides, the CDR3 is TGCAGCGTTGCACCCCGGGGCTACGAGCAGTACTTC. It encodes CSVAPRGYEQYF.

The J gene is TRBJ2-5, the V gene TRBV19, with D possibly matching TRBD2 (6 bases). Trimming pared 5 bases from V and 3 bases from J, leaving 10 bases between. CDR3 size: 13 residues. Germline values: CDR1 LNHDA, CDR2 SQIVND (reference sequence). CDR3 loop: CASSWGEEETQYF. DNA of the CDR3: TGTGCCAGTAGTTGGGGGGAGGAAGAGACCCAGTACTTC.

The chain is built from TRBV5-1 and TRBJ2-6, with D unresolved. This CDR3 contains 15 residues. Trimming removed 3 bases at V and 4 bases at J, with 11 bases between. Germline V lookup: CDR1 SGHRS, CDR2 YFSETQ. The CDR3 nucleotides are TGCGCCAGCAGCTCAACCATCGTGGGGGCCAACGTCCTGACTTTC. Protein sequence: CASSSTIVGANVLTF.

The V gene is TRBV5-1, the J gene TRBJ2-7; TRBD2 matches 10 bases. The J segment lost 2 bases and the V segment lost 0 bases, leaving 11 bases of the junction unmatched. This CDR3 contains 18 residues. Germline V CDR1 and CDR2: SGHRS, YFSETQ. The CDR3 DNA is TGCGCCAGCAGCTTGGGCCCGTGGCTAGCGGGGGTCGCCTACGAGCAGTACTTC. The encoded protein is CASSLGPWLAGVAYEQYF.